This T cell receptor (beta chain) was found in a study of neoadjuvant nivolumab and ipilimumab in lung cancer. Notes on the study in general: TCR richness and clonality were higher in tumors than adjacent uninvolved lung.

Clones were read by immunoSEQ multiplex PCR, and TCRdb kept only the in-frame ones, dropping some. The top ten clones hold approximately 8.6% of a sample with more than 20,000 clones, 75% to 90% of them seen once. The V and J ends lost 4 bases and 0 bases respectively, with 9 bases between them. This CDR3 is built from 14 residues. In germline, CDR1 is SGHNT, CDR2 YENEEA. As concerns this clone: What it binds is unknown.

The sequenced sample was tumor tissue, obtained after neoadjuvant nivolumab, alone or with ipilimumab, at or shortly before surgery. The clonotype was recovered from an adult with non-small cell lung cancer. The V call is TRBV11-3, the J call TRBJ2-5; D is undetermined. This chain's CDR3 is CASSSRGNQETQYF. In DNA, the CDR3 is TGTGCCAGCAGCTCGAGAGGCAACCAAGAGACCCAGTACTTC.